The clone carrying this T cell receptor (beta chain) has only one observation. This entry comes from a study of T cell changes during pregnancy in multiple sclerosis. Germline CDR1 SGHDN, CDR2 FVKESK. CDR3 size: 17 residues. V dropped 0 bases and J dropped 2 bases, with 16 bases sitting between them. Method: immunoSEQ multiplex PCR; TCRdb's copy keeps in-frame clones and lacks some. Here the sample spans approximately 58,000 clones, roughly 90% being singletons. This specimen was peripheral blood, taken in the second trimester of pregnancy. J is TRBJ2-5 and V is TRBV14; D might be TRBD2 (6 bases). This receptor was identified in a female donor in good health, enrolled as a control in a pregnancy study. CDR3: CASSQDLYSGIQETQYF. CDR3 bases: TGTGCCAGCAGCCAAGATCTATATAGCGGAATACAAGAGACCCAGTACTTC.